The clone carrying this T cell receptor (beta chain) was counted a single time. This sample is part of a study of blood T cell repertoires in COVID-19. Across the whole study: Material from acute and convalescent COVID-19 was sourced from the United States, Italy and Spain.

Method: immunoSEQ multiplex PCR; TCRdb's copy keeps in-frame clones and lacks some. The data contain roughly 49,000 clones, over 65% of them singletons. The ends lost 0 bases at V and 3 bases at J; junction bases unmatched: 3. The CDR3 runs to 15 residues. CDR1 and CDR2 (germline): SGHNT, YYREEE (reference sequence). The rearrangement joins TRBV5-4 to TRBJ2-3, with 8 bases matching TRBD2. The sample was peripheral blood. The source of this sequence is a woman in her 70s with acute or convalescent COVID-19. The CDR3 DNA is TGTGCCAGCAGCTTGGACGGGGGGGGGACAGATACGCAGTATTTT. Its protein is CASSLDGGGTDTQYF.